This is a list of T cell receptor beta chains from one sample in a study of preoperative IRX-2 immunotherapy in early breast cancer. Assay: immunoSEQ multiplex PCR; the TCRdb copy retains only in-frame clones and omits some. The sample carries fewer than 70,000 clones, approximately 93% recorded once. The specimen was taken from a patient treated with IRX-2 immunotherapy. The receptors stem from a human donor with breast cancer. Each CDR3 is given with its conserved first and last residue. The order of the fields is V gene, D gene, J gene, CDR3 length, clone size, CDR3 DNA, CDR3 protein. D genes are given only for firm matches. Where a row states a size, it is once, few, many or the class of an expanded clone; other rows omit it.

>TRBV5-4|-|TRBJ2-1|16|-
TGTGCCAGCAGCCTCCCCTCGGACCCAGACTACAATGAGCAGTTCTTC
CASSLPSDPDYNEQFF
>TRBV5-6|TRBD1|TRBJ1-1|15|once
TGTGCCAGCAGTACCGGGACAGGGGCGGGCACTGAAGCTTTCTTT
CASSTGTGAGTEAFF
>TRBV10-3|-|TRBJ1-6|14|-
TGTGCCATCAGTTCCTCCAGGGTTAATTCACCCCTCCACTTT
CAISSSRVNSPLHF
>TRBV4-3|-|TRBJ2-2|15|-
TGCGCCAGCAGCCAGGTCACAGGGTCCACCGGGGAGCTGTTTTTT
CASSQVTGSTGELFF
>TRBV19|-|TRBJ2-1|13|once
TGTGCCAGTAGTATAGATGCGGAAAATGAGCAGTTCTTC
CASSIDAENEQFF
>TRBV18|-|TRBJ2-1|12|-
TGTGCCAGCTCACCACAAACCAATGAGCAGTTCTTC
CASSPQTNEQFF
>TRBV7-3|-|TRBJ2-1|15|-
TGTGCCAGCAGCTGGGGAGCTGACTCCTACAATGAGCAGTTCTTC
CASSWGADSYNEQFF
>TRBV28|-|TRBJ1-2|13|-
TGTGCCAGCAGTTTAGGCAGTAACTATGGCTACACCTTC
CASSLGSNYGYTF
>TRBV4-1|-|TRBJ1-6|18|-
TGCGCCAGCAGCCGAACGGACGGGCTCGGGGCCCCGAATTCACCCCTCCACTTT
CASSRTDGLGAPNSPLHF
>TRBV9|-|TRBJ2-3|15|-
TGTGCCAGCAGCGTAGGTCTGGTTAGCACAGATACGCAGTATTTT
CASSVGLVSTDTQYF
>TRBV28|-|TRBJ1-6|15|-
TGTGCCAGCAGGGAGGGGGGGAGGGGTGAGTCACCCCTCCACTTT
CASREGGRGESPLHF
>TRBV30|-|TRBJ2-7|14|-
TGTGCCTGGAGTACCAGGGGAGGCTCCTACGAGCAGTACTTC
CAWSTRGGSYEQYF
>TRBV29-1|-|TRBJ2-5|13|-
TGCAGCGTTGGGGGAAGGATTATGGAGACCCAGTACTTC
CSVGGRIMETQYF
>TRBV19|TRBD1|TRBJ1-3|16|-
TGTGCCAGTAGTACCACCGGGACAGGGAAGGGAAACACCATATATTTT
CASSTTGTGKGNTIYF